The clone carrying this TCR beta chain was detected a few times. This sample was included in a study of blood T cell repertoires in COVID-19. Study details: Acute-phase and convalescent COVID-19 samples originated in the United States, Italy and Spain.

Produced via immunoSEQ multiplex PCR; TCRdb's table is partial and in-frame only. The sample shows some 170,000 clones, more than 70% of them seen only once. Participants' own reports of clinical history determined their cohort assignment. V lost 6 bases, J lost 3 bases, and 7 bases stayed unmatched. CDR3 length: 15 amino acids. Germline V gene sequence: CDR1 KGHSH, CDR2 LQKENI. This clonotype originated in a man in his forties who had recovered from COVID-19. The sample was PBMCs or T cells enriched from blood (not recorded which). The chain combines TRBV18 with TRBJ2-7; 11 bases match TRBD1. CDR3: CASSQGTGGDYEQYV. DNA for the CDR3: TGTGCCAGCTCTCAGGGGACAGGGGGAGACTACGAGCAGTACGTC.